The 28 T cell receptor beta chains below come from one sample, sequenced in a study of cytomegalovirus exposure and HLA in healthy donors. PCR employed 60 Vbeta and 13 Jbeta primers. This table comes from immunoSEQ multiplex PCR, and its TCRdb copy is limited to in-frame clones, with some not included. The sample shows about 140,000 clones, roughly 87% of them seen only once. Sequencing was done on a sample of PBMCs. The receptors here all came from a woman aged 40-49 years in good health and CMV-seronegative.

The rearrangement links TRBV7-3 to TRBJ2-3, with a tentative D call TRBD1 (5 bases). V lost 5 bases, J lost 4 bases, and 7 bases lay in between. The CDR3 totals 12 residues. CDR1 SGHTA and CDR2 FQGTGA come from the germline V gene. CDR3 sequence: CASSQGADTQYF. The CDR3, as DNA: TGTGCCAGCAGCCAAGGGGCAGATACGCAGTATTTT.

This sequence joins TRBV5-5 and TRBJ1-4; a weak D match, TRBD1 (6 bases). Germline V gene lookup returns CDR1 SGHKS and CDR2 YYEKEE (reference sequence). Deletions cut 4 bases from V and 5 bases from J, with 24 bases between. CDR3 length: 18 amino acids. CDR3 loop: CASSQGDRPGGENEKLFF. The CDR3 DNA reads as TGTGCCAGCAGCCAGGGTGACAGGCCGGGTGGGGAGAATGAAAAACTGTTTTTT.

The chain combines TRBV6-5 with TRBJ1-1; a possible D gene is TRBD1 (6 bases). CDR1 and CDR2 from the germline V gene are MNHEY and SVGAGI. The CDR3 covers 16 residues. With 2 bases removed from V and 0 bases from J, the gap between germline ends came to 13 bases. The CDR3 nucleotides are TGTGCCAGCAGTTACGCGAAAGGGGGAGTGAACACTGAAGCTTTCTTT. Translated: CASSYAKGGVNTEAFF.

Written as DNA, the CDR3 is TGCAGCGTTTCCCCTTGGGAGGGGAAGTATTACGAGCAGTACTTC. It encodes CSVSPWEGKYYEQYF. This rearrangement joins TRBV29-1 to TRBJ2-7; TRBD2 aligns across 7 bases. J lost 4 bases, V lost 5 bases, and 14 bases had no gene match. The CDR3 covers 15 residues. Germline V gene lookup returns CDR1 SQVTM and CDR2 ANQGSEA.

The genes are TRBV6-5 and TRBJ2-1; 12 bases align to TRBD2. Germline-derived CDR1 and CDR2 are MNHEY and SVGAGI. The CDR3 consists of 15 residues. V dropped 6 bases and J dropped 5; count of bases not matched to a gene: 5. The CDR3, as DNA: TGTGCCAGCAGAGAGCTAGCGGGAGGGAACAATGAGCAGTTCTTC. As protein: CASRELAGGNNEQFF.

The V gene is TRBV11-3, the J gene TRBJ2-7; 12 positions match TRBD1. The ends lost 4 bases at V and 1 base at J; junction bases unmatched: 2. The length of the CDR3 is 15 residues. Looked up from germline, CDR1 is SGHNT and CDR2 is YENEEA. The CDR3: CASSSGQGASYEQYF. The CDR3 region has the DNA TGTGCCAGCAGCTCGGGACAGGGGGCATCCTACGAGCAGTACTTC.

This clone was seen only a few times. This chain links TRBV30 with TRBJ2-7, with unresolved D. CDR3 length: 12 amino acids. V was clipped by 0 bases and J by 1 base, with 4 bases between them. CDR1 GTSNPN and CDR2 SVGIG come from the germline V gene (reference sequence). CDR3 loop: CAWSVLSYEQYF. In DNA, the CDR3 is TGTGCCTGGAGTGTACTGTCCTACGAGCAGTACTTC.

V usage is TRBV10-3 and J usage is TRBJ1-1; 7 nucleotides line up with TRBD1. The CDR3 runs to 13 residues. V gave up 10 bases and J gave up 1 base; unmatched junction bases: 6. Germline CDR1 is ENHRY and CDR2 is SYGVKD. CDR3 amino acids: CATWGTANTEAFF. The CDR3 DNA is TGTGCCACCTGGGGGACAGCGAACACTGAAGCTTTCTTT.

This rearrangement joins TRBV9 to TRBJ1-2, with unresolved D. The CDR3 spans 15 residues. The V end lost 4 bases, the J end lost 7 bases, and 20 bases lay between the germline ends. In germline, CDR1 is SGDLS, CDR2 YYNGEE. CDR3 loop: CASSPNPGLSSGYTF. The CDR3 region has the DNA TGTGCCAGCAGCCCCAATCCGGGTCTATCCTCTGGCTACACCTTC.

The genes are TRBV10-3 and TRBJ2-1; D perhaps matches TRBD2 (6 bases). The CDR3 contains 17 residues. Trimming pared 2 bases from V and 4 bases from J, leaving 18 bases between. The germline V gene has CDR1 ENHRY and CDR2 SYGVKD. CDR3 loop: CAISEGPRESWYNEQFF. The DNA of the CDR3 is TGTGCCATCAGTGAGGGTCCCCGGGAGTCTTGGTACAATGAGCAGTTCTTC.

The V call is TRBV7-8, the J call TRBJ1-1; a possible D gene is TRBD1 (5 bases). The CDR3 spans 13 residues. Between the trimmed V and J ends, which lost 6 bases and 5 bases, there was a span of 13 bases. Germline CDR1 SGHVS, CDR2 FQNEAQ. This CDR3 reads CASRHRLTTEAFF. The CDR3 region has the DNA TGTGCCAGCAGACACAGGTTAACTACTGAAGCTTTCTTT.

This clone was found once. CDR3 protein: CASSSGWDSPKNQPQHF. DNA of the CDR3: TGTGCCAGCAGTTCAGGCTGGGACAGTCCTAAAAATCAGCCCCAGCATTTT. The chain recombines TRBV4-2 with TRBJ1-5; 7 bases line up with TRBD1. The CDR3 contains 17 residues. Germline assignment: CDR1 LGHNA and CDR2 YNFKEQ. V lost 6 bases and J lost 4; bases outside the gene matches: 15.

The rearrangement links TRBV27 to TRBJ2-1, with 13 bases aligning to TRBD2. Unmatched junction bases numbered 7, after V lost 4 bases and J lost 10 bases. Germline CDR1 and CDR2: MNHEY and SMNVEV (reference sequence). The CDR3 spans 15 residues. For the CDR3, the DNA is TGTGCCAGCAGTTCAGGACTAGCGGGAGTTCGCGAGCAGTTCTTC. Residues: CASSSGLAGVREQFF.

V gene TRBV19 combines with J gene TRBJ2-6, with 8 bases fitting TRBD1. Trimming cost V 5 bases and J 0 bases; bases outside gene matches: 9. CDR3 size: 18 residues. Germline V lookup: CDR1 LNHDA, CDR2 SQIVND (reference sequence). CDR3 loop: CASSLRQGYYSGANVLTF. As DNA, the CDR3 is TGTGCCAGTAGTCTAAGACAGGGGTACTACTCTGGGGCCAACGTCCTGACTTTC. The variable domain in full, completed from reference TRBV19 and TRBJ2-6, reads DGGITQSPKYLFRKEGQNVTLSCEQNLNHDAMYWYRQDPGQGLRLIYYSQIVNDFQKGDIAEGYSVSREKKESFPLTVTSAQKNPTAFYLCASSLRQGYYSGANVLTFGAGSRLTVL.

This clone was seen a few times. V and J are TRBV19 and TRBJ1-1, with D tentatively TRBD1 (5 bases). This CDR3 region has 13 residues. The germline CDR1 and CDR2 sequences are LNHDA and SQIVND (reference sequence). Trimming removed 4 bases from V and 1 base from J, with 7 bases in between. CDR3 loop: CASSSTGNTEAFF. Here the CDR3 DNA reads TGTGCCAGTAGTAGTACAGGGAACACTGAAGCTTTCTTT.

V gene TRBV9 combines with J gene TRBJ2-3, with a tentative D call TRBD2 (6 bases). The ends were cut back, 0 bases at V and 2 bases at J, with 10 bases in the middle. The CDR3 loop spans 15 amino acids. The germline V gene encodes CDR1 SGDLS and CDR2 YYNGEE. CDR3 region: CASSVAPDYTDTQYF. The DNA of the CDR3 is TGTGCCAGCAGCGTAGCGCCGGACTACACAGATACGCAGTATTTT.

The V gene is TRBV7-3, the J gene TRBJ2-3; 14 bases are shared with TRBD2. There are 15 residues in the CDR3. In germline, CDR1 is SGHTA, CDR2 FQGTGA. With 3 bases clipped from V and 5 bases from J, the junction kept 1 base outside the gene matches. CDR3 DNA: TGTGCCAGCAGCTTGACTAGCGGGAGGGGAGATACGCAGTATTTT. Translation gives CASSLTSGRGDTQYF.

V usage is TRBV7-9 and J usage is TRBJ2-5, with 10 bases matching TRBD2. Trimming at V came to 2 bases and at J to 5 bases, leaving 5 bases not matched to a gene. The CDR3 is 15 residues long. Germline V lookup: CDR1 SEHNR, CDR2 FQNEAQ (reference sequence). CDR3: CASSLWLAGEETQYF. CDR3 DNA: TGTGCCAGCAGCTTATGGCTAGCGGGAGAGGAGACCCAGTACTTC.

The sample holds one count of this clone. This chain uses TRBV7-9 with TRBJ2-3; D is undetermined. CDR1 and CDR2 from the germline V gene are SEHNR and FQNEAQ (reference sequence). V shed 2 bases and J shed 5 bases, with 11 bases lying between them. The CDR3 has 14 amino acids. The CDR3 reads CASSLMAPGDTQYF. As DNA, the CDR3 is TGTGCCAGCAGCTTAATGGCCCCGGGAGATACGCAGTATTTT. The full variable domain, completed using reference TRBV7-9 and TRBJ2-3, is DTGVSQNPRHKITKRGQNVTFRCDPISEHNRLYWYRQTLGQGPEFLTYFQNEAQLEKSRLLSDRFSAERPKGSFSTLEIQRTEQGDSAMYLCASSLMAPGDTQYFGPGTRLTVL.

The V gene is TRBV19, the J gene TRBJ2-1; the D is unclear. CDR1 is LNHDA, CDR2 SQIVND, per germline (reference sequence). Trimming cost V 3 bases and J 7 bases, with 10 bases left between them. The CDR3 is 13 residues long. DNA for the CDR3: TGTGCCAGTAGTATCGGGTCCCGGAATGAGCAGTTCTTC. Translated, it gives CASSIGSRNEQFF.

The chain is built from TRBV9 and TRBJ1-3, with TRBD1 identical over 8 bases. Germline V lookup: CDR1 SGDLS, CDR2 YYNGEE. J lost 7 bases, V lost 3 bases, and 6 bases had no gene match. CDR3 size: 14 residues. The CDR3 DNA follows: TGTGCCAGCAGCGCGGACAGGGTCGTGAACACCATATATTTT. Its translation is CASSADRVVNTIYF.

V and J are TRBV10-2 and TRBJ2-3; a possible D gene is TRBD2 (5 bases). The length of the CDR3 is 16 residues. CDR1 is WSHSY, CDR2 SAAADI, per germline. The V and J ends lost 8 bases and 1 base respectively, with 19 bases between them. This chain's CDR3 is CASRDSVLGGTDTQYF. The CDR3 DNA sequence: TGCGCCAGCCGAGACTCCGTCCTGGGAGGCACAGATACGCAGTATTTT.

This chain links TRBV5-1 with TRBJ2-1; TRBD1 matches 7 bases. Germline V lookup: CDR1 SGHRS, CDR2 YFSETQ. The V and J ends lost 2 bases and 7 bases, in that order; junction bases with no gene match: 9. CDR3 size: 15 residues. CDR3 amino acids: CASSLQGNYRNEQFF. The DNA of the CDR3 is TGCGCCAGCAGCTTACAGGGGAACTATCGGAATGAGCAGTTCTTC. The full variable domain, in which reference TRBV5-1 and TRBJ2-1 provide the parts outside the CDR3, is KAGVTQTPRYLIKTRGQQVTLSCSPISGHRSVSWYQQTPGQGLQFLFEYFSETQRNKGNFPGRFSGRQFSNSRSEMNVSTLELGDSALYLCASSLQGNYRNEQFFGPGTRLTVL.

This chain uses TRBV7-8 with TRBJ1-2, with unresolved D. The CDR3 runs to 18 residues. The V end lost 7 bases, the J end lost 2 bases, and 26 bases lay between the germline ends. Germline CDR1 and CDR2: SGHVS and FQNEAQ. The CDR3, as DNA: TGTGCCAGCACCCCATTATCCGCGGGCCACTTAATAAACTATGGCTACACCTTC. Translating it yields CASTPLSAGHLINYGYTF.

The chain carries TRBV6-5 and TRBJ2-1; TRBD2 aligns across 9 bases. J lost 1 base, V lost 4 bases, and 5 bases had no gene match. Germline V gives CDR1 MNHEY, CDR2 SVGAGI. This CDR3 is 16 amino acids long. Here the CDR3 reads CASSSGSGRSYNEQFF. The CDR3 DNA is TGTGCCAGCAGTTCGGGTAGCGGGAGATCCTACAATGAGCAGTTCTTC.

The gene calls are TRBV5-1 and TRBJ2-1; D ambiguous. V shed 4 bases and J shed 0 bases, with 14 bases lying between them. Germline CDR1 reads SGHRS; CDR2 reads YFSETQ. The CDR3 contains 16 residues. The CDR3 loop reads CASSVIAGSSYNEQFF. CDR3 DNA sequence: TGCGCCAGCAGCGTGATAGCTGGCAGCTCCTACAATGAGCAGTTCTTC.

In this sample, this clone turned up once. The V call is TRBV27, the J call TRBJ2-7, with D possibly matching TRBD1 (5 bases). The CDR3 is 15 residues long. Trimming stripped 1 base from V and 5 bases from J, with 15 bases between. The germline CDR1 and CDR2 sequences are MNHEY and SMNVEV (reference sequence). The CDR3 sequence is CASSLLSGWSDEQYF. The CDR3 DNA is TGTGCCAGCAGTTTATTGTCAGGGTGGAGCGACGAGCAGTACTTC.

V and J are TRBV4-1 and TRBJ1-1, with 7 nucleotides matching TRBD1. The length of the CDR3 is 14 residues. V shed 4 bases and J 1 base; nucleotides not matched to a gene: 3. Germline lookup yields CDR1 MGHRA and CDR2 YSYEKL. The CDR3 here is CASSPGQQNTEAFF. The DNA of the CDR3 is TGCGCCAGCAGCCCGGGACAGCAGAACACTGAAGCTTTCTTT.